Below, 26 T cell receptor beta chains from the same sample are listed, as sequenced in a study of beta chain features in type 1 diabetes. Broader study findings: Shorter TCRB CDR3s, moderately but significantly so, were found in Type 1 diabetes patients in all four CD4+ subsets.

Antigens of these TCRs are unknown. Since all of the isolated RNA was reverse transcribed, expressed TCRB transcripts were what got sequenced. Only in-frame clones appear in the TCRdb table, and some are missing; sequencing was by immunoSEQ multiplex PCR. This sample has roughly 240,000 clones; about 24% occur once, and the top ten carry over 0.01%. The sequencing input was naive CD4+ T cells from blood. These receptors came from a woman aged 25 to 39 with type 1 diabetes.

Only a few counts were recorded for this clone. The chain is built from TRBV28 and TRBJ2-3; TRBD2 matches 8 bases. This CDR3 has 10 amino acids. The trim removed 10 bases at V and 9 bases at J, leaving 3 bases unmatched. From germline, CDR1 is MDHEN and CDR2 SYDVKM. CDR3 in amino acids: CATGGGTQYF. The CDR3 DNA sequence: TGTGCCACGGGGGGGGGAACGCAGTATTTT.

This clone came up a few times. The chain joins TRBV19 to TRBJ2-1, with TRBD2 matching 9 bases. Germline V gene sequence: CDR1 LNHDA, CDR2 SQIVND (reference sequence). This CDR3 region has 14 residues. V dropped 5 bases and J dropped 4; count of bases not matched to a gene: 3. This CDR3 reads CASSEAGGYNEQFF. CDR3 sequence (DNA): TGTGCCAGTAGTGAGGCGGGGGGGTACAATGAGCAGTTCTTC.

This clone was detected a few times. The genes are TRBV2 and TRBJ2-3; D gene unclear. The germline V gene has CDR1 SNHLY and CDR2 FYNNEI. The CDR3 loop spans 11 amino acids. V dropped 6 bases and J dropped 5 bases, with 6 bases sitting between them. The chain's CDR3 is CASRQIDTQYF. The CDR3 coding sequence is TGTGCCAGCAGACAGATAGATACGCAGTATTTT.

The CDR3 protein is CASSDSLGYGYTF. CDR3 nucleotide sequence: TGTGCCAGCAGTGATAGCCTCGGATATGGCTACACCTTC. The genes are TRBV25-1 and TRBJ1-2; D remains ambiguous. CDR1 is MGHDK, CDR2 SYGVNS, per germline. CDR3 length equals 13 residues. V was clipped by 3 bases and J by 5 bases, with 10 bases between them.

This clone was seen only a few times. CDR3 nucleotides: TGCGCCAGCAGCCCCCAGACTCGATGGGAGCAGTACTTC. Its translation: CASSPQTRWEQYF. J is TRBJ2-7 and V is TRBV5-1; D uncertain. CDR3 length: 13 amino acids. Trimming removed 4 bases from V and 7 bases from J, with 15 bases in between. Germline CDR1 is SGHRS and CDR2 is YFSETQ. The full variable domain, rest sourced from reference TRBV5-1 and TRBJ2-7, is KAGVTQTPRYLIKTRGQQVTLSCSPISGHRSVSWYQQTPGQGLQFLFEYFSETQRNKGNFPGRFSGRQFSNSRSEMNVSTLELGDSALYLCASSPQTRWEQYFGPGTRLTVT.

This chain links TRBV30 with TRBJ1-1; 9 bases are a match to TRBD1. The CDR3 contains 14 residues. With 4 bases clipped from V and 4 bases from J, the junction kept 7 bases outside the gene matches. Germline CDR1 GTSNPN, CDR2 SVGIG (reference sequence). CDR3 nucleotides: TGTGCCTGGACCACCACAGGGGGCGGCACTGAAGCTTTCTTT. It is translated as CAWTTTGGGTEAFF.

This clone was observed a handful of times. This chain uses TRBV4-1 with TRBJ1-2; TRBD1 matches 8 bases. CDR1 is MGHRA, CDR2 YSYEKL, per germline. The CDR3 is 13 amino acids. J gave up 3 bases and V 3 bases, and 0 bases lay outside the gene matches. The CDR3 bases are TGCGCCAGCAGCCAGACAGGGGACTATGGCTACACCTTC. Protein sequence: CASSQTGDYGYTF.

The rearrangement links TRBV28 to TRBJ2-7; D uncertain. In germline, CDR1 is MDHEN, CDR2 SYDVKM. Trimming shortened V by 7 bases and J by 1 base, and 8 bases separated the two germline ends. CDR3 size: 12 residues. The CDR3 region is CASKRFSYEQYF. CDR3 nucleotides: TGTGCCAGCAAGAGGTTTTCCTACGAGCAGTACTTC.

This clone showed up just a few times. The gene calls are TRBV6-1 and TRBJ2-5; TRBD2 is a possible D gene (6 bases). The CDR3 sequence is 16 residues long. The germline V gene encodes CDR1 MNHNS and CDR2 SASEGT. Trimming cost V 0 bases and J 5 bases, with 16 bases left between them. The CDR3 sequence is CASSEARRGLWETQYF. The CDR3 DNA reads TGTGCCAGCAGTGAAGCACGTAGGGGACTTTGGGAGACCCAGTACTTC.

Notes on this clone: Other DNA sequences in the sample encode the same CDR3. This chain connects TRBV29-1 to TRBJ1-1; D gene ambiguous. Looked up from germline, CDR1 is SQVTM and CDR2 is ANQGSEA. The CDR3 length is 12 residues. V lost 4 bases and J 2 bases, leaving 8 bases between the germline ends. The CDR3 nucleotides are TGCAGCGTTGGGCAAGTAAACACTGAAGCTTTCTTT. Protein sequence: CSVGQVNTEAFF.

This clone was counted only a few times. The chain's CDR3 is CASPTSGTYNEQFF. The CDR3 coding sequence is TGTGCCAGCCCGACTAGCGGGACCTACAATGAGCAGTTCTTC. The rearrangement joins TRBV19 to TRBJ2-1, with TRBD2 matching over 11 bases. J gave up 2 bases and V 9 bases, and 3 bases lay outside the gene matches. CDR3 length: 14 residues. Germline CDR1 reads LNHDA; CDR2 reads SQIVND (reference sequence).

The V and J genes are TRBV27 and TRBJ2-3, with 12 nucleotides matching TRBD2. This CDR3 has 14 residues. The V gene's germline CDR1 is MNHEY and CDR2 SMNVEV (reference sequence). Here the CDR3 reads CAVRTSGKGDTQYF. The CDR3 DNA sequence: TGTGCTGTAAGGACTAGCGGGAAGGGAGATACGCAGTATTTT.

This clone was counted between two and nine times. This chain connects TRBV29-1 to TRBJ2-3, with 7 bases identical to TRBD2. The CDR3 covers 13 residues. The V gene's germline CDR1 is SQVTM and CDR2 ANQGSEA. Trimming cost V 7 bases and J 2 bases; bases outside gene matches: 6. CDR3 sequence: CSGTSDTTDTQYF. The CDR3 DNA reads as TGCAGCGGTACTAGCGATACCACAGATACGCAGTATTTT.

This clone was detected a few times. This chain links TRBV10-3 with TRBJ2-7; TRBD2 agrees at 14 bases. V lost 10 bases to trimming and J lost 2 bases; unmatched junction nucleotides: 4. The CDR3 consists of 14 residues. The germline V gene has CDR1 ENHRY and CDR2 SYGVKD. The CDR3 spells CATGTSGGTYEQYF. For the CDR3, the DNA is TGTGCCACCGGGACTAGCGGGGGAACCTACGAGCAGTACTTC.

The chain has TRBV29-1 and TRBJ2-1, with a possible D match to TRBD2 (7 bases). The CDR3 consists of 16 residues. Germline assignment: CDR1 SQVTM and CDR2 ANQGSEA. V was trimmed by 6 bases and J by 9 bases, leaving 27 bases between them. Written as DNA, the CDR3 is TGCAGCGTCGAAAATCGATTTCGGGGGGCGTATGGTGAGCAGTTCTTC. The encoded protein is CSVENRFRGAYGEQFF.

The sample holds a few counts of this clone. This chain links TRBV29-1 with TRBJ1-2; tentatively, D is TRBD1 (5 bases). Germline V gives CDR1 SQVTM, CDR2 ANQGSEA. The ends were cut back, 1 base at V and 8 bases at J, with 14 bases in the middle. The CDR3 loop spans 13 amino acids. Here the CDR3 DNA reads TGCAGCGTTGAAGTAAACAGGCCGGTGGGCTACACCTTC. Amino acids: CSVEVNRPVGYTF.

The V and J genes are TRBV28 and TRBJ2-1, with 8 nucleotides matching TRBD2. CDR3 size: 13 residues. Germline CDR1 MDHEN, CDR2 SYDVKM. V shed 5 bases and J 6 bases; nucleotides not matched to a gene: 3. In DNA, the CDR3 is TGTGCCAGCAGTACAGGGACTAGCAATGAGCAGTTCTTC. Protein product: CASSTGTSNEQFF.

J is TRBJ2-1 and V is TRBV13, with D possibly matching TRBD1 (6 bases). Germline V gene sequence: CDR1 PRHDT, CDR2 FYEKMQ (reference sequence). V lost 2 bases to trimming and J lost 7 bases, with 18 bases between them. The CDR3 has 16 amino acids. The CDR3 coding sequence is TGTGCCAGCAGCTTATACCAGGGGAGCACGAGAAATGAGCAGTTCTTC. It yields the protein CASSLYQGSTRNEQFF.

The chain links TRBV30 to TRBJ1-1, with D unresolved. The CDR3 runs to 12 residues. The V end was cut by 0 bases, the J end by 8 bases, with 10 bases between. CDR1 is GTSNPN, CDR2 SVGIG, per germline (reference sequence). In DNA form, the CDR3 reads TGTGCCTGGAGTGTACTTTTGGTCGAAGCTTTCTTT. Its translation: CAWSVLLVEAFF.

This clone was seen a handful of times. The chain links TRBV18 to TRBJ2-1; 9 bases are shared with TRBD2. CDR1 KGHSH and CDR2 LQKENI come from the germline V gene. This CDR3 is 15 amino acids long. V was pared by 0 bases and J by 4 bases, with 1 base of the junction left unmatched. CDR3 protein: CASSPPSGRYNEQFF. CDR3 in DNA: TGTGCCAGCTCACCACCGAGCGGGAGGTACAATGAGCAGTTCTTC.

This clone was counted only a few times. The V gene is TRBV5-1, the J gene TRBJ2-5; D may be TRBD2 (6 bases). CDR1 and CDR2 from the germline V gene are SGHRS and YFSETQ. Trimming took off 5 bases at V and 2 bases at J, with 13 bases between the two ends. This CDR3 spans 14 amino acids. The CDR3 nucleotides are TGCGCCAGCAGTAGGAATAGCGGACAAGAGACCCAGTACTTC. Amino acids: CASSRNSGQETQYF.

The chain is built from TRBV20-1 and TRBJ1-2; no firm D call. The CDR3 spans 11 residues. Germline CDR1 reads DFQATT; CDR2 reads SNEGSKA (reference sequence). The V gene lost 3 bases and the J gene lost 4 bases, with 6 bases spanning the gap. The CDR3 loop reads CSASLSYGYTF. The CDR3 nucleotides are TGCAGTGCTAGTCTCAGCTATGGCTACACCTTC.

The chain recombines TRBV6-1 with TRBJ1-3; TRBD1 might be the D (6 bases). Germline loops: CDR1 MNHNS, CDR2 SASEGT. The CDR3 sequence is 18 residues long. Deletions cut 0 bases from V and 5 bases from J, with 20 bases between. CDR3 in amino acids: CASSEAQGQLVRRNTIYF. The CDR3 DNA reads as TGTGCCAGCAGTGAAGCGCAGGGACAACTCGTCCGAAGAAACACCATATATTTT.

V gene TRBV23-1 combines with J gene TRBJ1-1, with a weak D call TRBD1 (5 bases). TRBV23-1 is an open reading frame whose function is uncertain. V lost 1 base, J lost 0 bases, and 18 bases lay in between. The CDR3 spans 18 residues. In DNA form, the CDR3 reads TGCGCCAGCAGTCAATTTCCACAGGCGATAGATTTGAACACTGAAGCTTTCTTT. It specifies CASSQFPQAIDLNTEAFF.

This clone was observed a few times. The rearrangement links TRBV18 to TRBJ2-7; 7 nucleotides match TRBD1. Germline V gene sequence: CDR1 KGHSH, CDR2 LQKENI. V dropped 2 bases and J dropped 5; count of bases not matched to a gene: 3. The CDR3 covers 13 residues. As DNA, the CDR3 is TGTGCCAGCTCACCAGTTACAGGGGACGAGCAGTACTTC. Protein sequence: CASSPVTGDEQYF.

V and J are TRBV25-1 and TRBJ2-5, with a weak D call TRBD2 (6 bases). CDR1 MGHDK and CDR2 SYGVNS come from the germline V gene. There are 13 residues in the CDR3. V was clipped by 4 bases and J by 0 bases, with 6 bases between them. The CDR3 nucleotides read TGTGCCAGCAGTGTAGCGGACCAAGAGACCCAGTACTTC. This codes for CASSVADQETQYF.